A selection of T cell receptor beta chains follows, all from one sample in a study of T cell responses to AZD1222 COVID-19 vaccine. Libraries were prepared by immunoSEQ multiplex PCR; TCRdb keeps only in-frame clonotypes and omits some of them. Found here are roughly 120,000 clones, about 85% of them singletons; the top ten hold approximately 6.2%. The starting material was peripheral blood, obtained on day 0 of AZD1222 vaccination. These TCRs come from an adult in good health. Each CDR3 is given with its conserved first and last residue. The order of the fields is J gene, D gene, clone size, V gene, CDR3 DNA, CDR3 protein. A D gene is named only where the DNA matches it firmly. Clone size, where shown, is once, few, many, or a class for clones that have expanded.

j_gene: TRBJ2-1; d_gene: TRBD2; abundance: NA; v_gene: TRBV11-2; CDR3nt: TGTGCCAGCATCCGCGAGCGGGGTTCCTACAATGAGCAGTTCTTC; CDR3aa: CASIRERGSYNEQFF
j_gene: TRBJ1-5; d_gene: NA; abundance: NA; v_gene: TRBV10-3; CDR3nt: TGTGCCATCAGTGAAGACATGAATCAGCCCCAGCATTTT; CDR3aa: CAISEDMNQPQHF
j_gene: TRBJ2-7; d_gene: TRBD1; abundance: once; v_gene: TRBV6-6; CDR3nt: TGTGCCAGCAGCAACCGGGACAGGGGTTACGAGCAGTACTTC; CDR3aa: CASSNRDRGYEQYF
j_gene: TRBJ1-1; d_gene: TRBD1; abundance: NA; v_gene: TRBV4-3; CDR3nt: TGCGCCAGCAGCCACGACTACAGGGGGAACACTGAAGCTTTCTTT; CDR3aa: CASSHDYRGNTEAFF
j_gene: TRBJ1-1; d_gene: TRBD1; abundance: NA; v_gene: TRBV2; CDR3nt: TGTGCCAGCAGTGAAATGGGAAGACAGGGGGAAGCTTTCTTT; CDR3aa: CASSEMGRQGEAFF
j_gene: TRBJ2-7; d_gene: NA; abundance: NA; v_gene: TRBV11-3; CDR3nt: TGTGCCAGCAGCTTAACTTCCCAGGGGCCCTACGAGCAGTACTTC; CDR3aa: CASSLTSQGPYEQYF
j_gene: TRBJ1-5; d_gene: TRBD1; abundance: NA; v_gene: TRBV28; CDR3nt: TGTGCCAGCAGTAACCGGGACAGGGCACATCAGCCCCAGCATTTT; CDR3aa: CASSNRDRAHQPQHF
j_gene: TRBJ2-7; d_gene: TRBD2; abundance: NA; v_gene: TRBV4-1; CDR3nt: TGCGCCAGCAGCCAAGAAGTTAGCGGGGGGACCACCTACGAGCAGTACTTC; CDR3aa: CASSQEVSGGTTYEQYF
j_gene: TRBJ1-6; d_gene: NA; abundance: NA; v_gene: TRBV4-3; CDR3nt: TGCGCCAGCAGCCAAGATCAGACAGGAATTTCACCCCTCCACTTT; CDR3aa: CASSQDQTGISPLHF
j_gene: TRBJ2-2; d_gene: NA; abundance: NA; v_gene: TRBV7-9; CDR3nt: TGTGCCAGCAGCCCGGGGCCCAGGGTAGGGGAGCTGTTTTTT; CDR3aa: CASSPGPRVGELFF
j_gene: TRBJ1-5; d_gene: NA; abundance: NA; v_gene: TRBV10-2; CDR3nt: TGCGCCAGCCGACAGTTGGGCAATCAGCCCCAGCATTTT; CDR3aa: CASRQLGNQPQHF
j_gene: TRBJ1-1; d_gene: NA; abundance: NA; v_gene: TRBV29-1; CDR3nt: TGCAGCGTTGAAGGACAGGAAGCTTTCTTT; CDR3aa: CSVEGQEAFF
j_gene: TRBJ2-1; d_gene: NA; abundance: NA; v_gene: TRBV9; CDR3nt: TGTGCCAGCAGCCCTAGCCCGTCCTCCTACAATGAGCAGTTCTTC; CDR3aa: CASSPSPSSYNEQFF
j_gene: TRBJ1-2; d_gene: TRBD1; abundance: NA; v_gene: TRBV3-1/TRBV3-2; CDR3nt: TGTGCCAGCAGCCAAGAGGACTGGACAGGAAAAGTCTATGGCTACACCTTC; CDR3aa: CASSQEDWTGKVYGYTF
j_gene: TRBJ1-1; d_gene: NA; abundance: NA; v_gene: TRBV24-1; CDR3nt: TGTGCCCCTCGGGGGGGAACTGAAGCTTTCTTT; CDR3aa: CAPRGGTEAFF
j_gene: TRBJ2-2; d_gene: TRBD1; abundance: NA; v_gene: TRBV6-6; CDR3nt: TGTGCCAGCAGCCGACAACCCCCGGGACAGGGGGTGTTTGAAACCGGGGAGCTGTTTTTT; CDR3aa: CASSRQPPGQGVFETGELFF
j_gene: TRBJ2-3; d_gene: NA; abundance: NA; v_gene: TRBV27; CDR3nt: TGTGCCAGCAGGGGGGAAGTTGTAGATACGCAGTATTTT; CDR3aa: CASRGEVVDTQYF
j_gene: TRBJ1-2; d_gene: TRBD1; abundance: NA; v_gene: TRBV5-5; CDR3nt: TGTGCCAGCAGCCTCCAGACAGGGGATGGCTATGGCTACACCTTC; CDR3aa: CASSLQTGDGYGYTF
j_gene: TRBJ1-2; d_gene: NA; abundance: NA; v_gene: TRBV3-1/TRBV3-2; CDR3nt: TGTGCCAGCAGCCAAACGGGGGGCAGGGGCTATGGCTACACCTTC; CDR3aa: CASSQTGGRGYGYTF
j_gene: TRBJ2-5; d_gene: TRBD2; abundance: NA; v_gene: TRBV4-1; CDR3nt: TGCGCCAGCAGCCAAGAAAGGGGAGCGGGGGGCACCAAAGAGACCCAGTACTTC; CDR3aa: CASSQERGAGGTKETQYF
j_gene: TRBJ1-1; d_gene: NA; abundance: few; v_gene: TRBV7-9; CDR3nt: TGTGCCAGCAGCCAGACGGTTGGCACTGAAGCTTTCTTT; CDR3aa: CASSQTVGTEAFF
j_gene: TRBJ1-4; d_gene: NA; abundance: NA; v_gene: TRBV7-9; CDR3nt: TGTGCCAGCAGCCCCGTGGGCGGGGAAAAACTGTTTTTT; CDR3aa: CASSPVGGEKLFF
j_gene: TRBJ1-5; d_gene: NA; abundance: few; v_gene: TRBV19; CDR3nt: TGTGCCAGTAGTATTATCCGTCTCGTAAGTGATCAGCCCCAGCATTTT; CDR3aa: CASSIIRLVSDQPQHF